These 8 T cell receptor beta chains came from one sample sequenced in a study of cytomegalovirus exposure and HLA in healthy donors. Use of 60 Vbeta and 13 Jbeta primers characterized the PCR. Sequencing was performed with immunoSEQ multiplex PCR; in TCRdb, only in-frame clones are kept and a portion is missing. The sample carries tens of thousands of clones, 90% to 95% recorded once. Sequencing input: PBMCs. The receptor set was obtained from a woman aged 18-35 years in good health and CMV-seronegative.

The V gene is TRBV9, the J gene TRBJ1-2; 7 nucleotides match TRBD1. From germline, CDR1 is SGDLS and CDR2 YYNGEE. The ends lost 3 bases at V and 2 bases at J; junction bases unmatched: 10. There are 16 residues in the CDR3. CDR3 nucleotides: TGTGCCAGCAGCGGAGGGGGCAGGGGGAACAACTATGGCTACACCTTC. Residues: CASSGGGRGNNYGYTF.

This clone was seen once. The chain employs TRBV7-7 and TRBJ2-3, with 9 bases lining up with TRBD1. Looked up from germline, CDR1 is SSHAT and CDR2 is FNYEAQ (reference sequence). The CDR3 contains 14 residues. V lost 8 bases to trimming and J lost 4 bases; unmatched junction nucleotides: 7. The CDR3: CASSPDRGADTQYF. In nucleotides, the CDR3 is TGTGCCAGCTCACCGGACAGGGGTGCAGATACGCAGTATTTT.

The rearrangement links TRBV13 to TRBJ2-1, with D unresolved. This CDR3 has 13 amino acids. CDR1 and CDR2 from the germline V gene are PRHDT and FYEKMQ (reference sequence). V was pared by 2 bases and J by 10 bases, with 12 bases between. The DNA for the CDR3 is TGTGCCAGCAGCTTAAAGCAGATAGCCGAGCAGTTCTTC. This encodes CASSLKQIAEQFF. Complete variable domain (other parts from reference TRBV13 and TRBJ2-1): AAGVIQSPRHLIKEKRETATLKCYPIPRHDTVYWYQQGPGQDPQFLISFYEKMQSDKGSIPDRFSAQQFSDYHSELNMSSLELGDSALYFCASSLKQIAEQFFGPGTRLTVL.

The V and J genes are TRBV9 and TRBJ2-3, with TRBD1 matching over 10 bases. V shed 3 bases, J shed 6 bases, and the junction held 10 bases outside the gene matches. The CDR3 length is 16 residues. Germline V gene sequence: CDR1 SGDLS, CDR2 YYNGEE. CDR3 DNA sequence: TGTGCCAGCAGCGAAAGACAGGGGGCCCGCTCCGATACGCAGTATTTT. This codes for CASSERQGARSDTQYF.

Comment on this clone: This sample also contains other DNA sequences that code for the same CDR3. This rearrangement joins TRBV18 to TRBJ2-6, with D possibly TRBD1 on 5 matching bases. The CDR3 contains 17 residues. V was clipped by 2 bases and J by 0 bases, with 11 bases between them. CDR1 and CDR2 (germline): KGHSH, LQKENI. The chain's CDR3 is CASSPGAGYSGANVLTF. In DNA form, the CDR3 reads TGTGCCAGCTCACCAGGGGCAGGGTACTCTGGGGCCAACGTCCTGACTTTC.

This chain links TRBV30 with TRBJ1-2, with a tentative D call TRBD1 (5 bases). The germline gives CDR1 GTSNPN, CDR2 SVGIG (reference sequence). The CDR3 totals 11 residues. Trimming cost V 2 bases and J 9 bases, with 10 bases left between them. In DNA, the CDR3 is TGTGCCTGGAGTAGGCTGGACAGCTACACCTTC. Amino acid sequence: CAWSRLDSYTF.

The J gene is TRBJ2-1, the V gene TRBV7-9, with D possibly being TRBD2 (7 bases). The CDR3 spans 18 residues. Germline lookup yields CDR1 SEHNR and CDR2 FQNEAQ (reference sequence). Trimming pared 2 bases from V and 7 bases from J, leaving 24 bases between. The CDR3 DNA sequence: TGTGCCAGCAGCTTATTCCCCGTGTCGGGGGGCGCCTTGAATGAGCAGTTCTTC. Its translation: CASSLFPVSGGALNEQFF.

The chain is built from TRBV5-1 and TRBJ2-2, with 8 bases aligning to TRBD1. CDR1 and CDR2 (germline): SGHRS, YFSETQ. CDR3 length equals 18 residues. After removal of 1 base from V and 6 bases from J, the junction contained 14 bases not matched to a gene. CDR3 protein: CASSLNYAGQGSAGELFF. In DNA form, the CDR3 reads TGCGCCAGCAGCTTGAATTATGCCGGACAGGGTAGTGCCGGGGAGCTGTTTTTT.